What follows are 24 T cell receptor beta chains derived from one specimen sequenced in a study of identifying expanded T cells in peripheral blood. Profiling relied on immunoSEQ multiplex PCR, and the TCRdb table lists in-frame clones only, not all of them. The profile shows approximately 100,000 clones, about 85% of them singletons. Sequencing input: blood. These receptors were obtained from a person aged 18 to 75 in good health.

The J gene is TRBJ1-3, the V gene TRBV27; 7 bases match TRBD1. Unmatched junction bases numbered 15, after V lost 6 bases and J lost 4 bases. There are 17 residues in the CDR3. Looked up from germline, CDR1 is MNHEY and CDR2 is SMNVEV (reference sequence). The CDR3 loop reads CASSFRTGRGEGNTIYF. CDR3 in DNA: TGTGCCAGCAGCTTCCGGACAGGCCGGGGAGAGGGAAACACCATATATTTT.

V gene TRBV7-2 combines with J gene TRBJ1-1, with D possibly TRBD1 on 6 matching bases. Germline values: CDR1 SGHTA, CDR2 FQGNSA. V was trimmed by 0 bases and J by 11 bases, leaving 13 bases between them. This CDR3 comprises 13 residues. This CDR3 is CASSLATGRGAFF. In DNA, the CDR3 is TGTGCCAGCAGCTTAGCTACAGGGAGAGGGGCTTTCTTT.

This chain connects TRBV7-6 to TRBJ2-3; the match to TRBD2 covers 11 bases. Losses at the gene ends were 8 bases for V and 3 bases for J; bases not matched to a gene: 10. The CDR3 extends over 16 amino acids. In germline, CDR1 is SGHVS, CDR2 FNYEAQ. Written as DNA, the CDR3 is TGTGCCAGCGGACTGATGACTAGCGGGGCAACAGATACGCAGTATTTT. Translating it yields CASGLMTSGATDTQYF.

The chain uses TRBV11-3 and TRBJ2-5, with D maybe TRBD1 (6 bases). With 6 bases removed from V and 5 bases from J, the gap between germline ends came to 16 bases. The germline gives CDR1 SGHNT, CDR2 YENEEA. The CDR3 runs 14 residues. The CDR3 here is CASSQTGLAETQYF. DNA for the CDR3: TGTGCCAGCAGTCAAACAGGGTTGGCCGAGACCCAGTACTTC.

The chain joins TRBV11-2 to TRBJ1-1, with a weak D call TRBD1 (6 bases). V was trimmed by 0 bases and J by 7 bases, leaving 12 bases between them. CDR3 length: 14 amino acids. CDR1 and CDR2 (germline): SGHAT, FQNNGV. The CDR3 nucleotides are TGTGCCAGCAGCTTAGAGGGCCAGGGGCGTGAAGCTTTCTTT. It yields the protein CASSLEGQGREAFF.

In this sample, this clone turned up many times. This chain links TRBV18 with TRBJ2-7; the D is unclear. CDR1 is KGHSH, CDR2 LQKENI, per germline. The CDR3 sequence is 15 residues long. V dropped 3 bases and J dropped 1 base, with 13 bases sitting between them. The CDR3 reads CASSPTFPPSYEQYF. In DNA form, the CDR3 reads TGTGCCAGCTCACCGACATTTCCCCCATCCTACGAGCAGTACTTC.

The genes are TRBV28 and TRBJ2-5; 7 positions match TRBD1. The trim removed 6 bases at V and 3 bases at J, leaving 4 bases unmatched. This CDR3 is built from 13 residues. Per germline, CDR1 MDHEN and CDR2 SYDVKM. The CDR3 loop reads CASRPQGEETQYF. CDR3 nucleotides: TGTGCCAGCAGACCCCAGGGGGAAGAGACCCAGTACTTC.

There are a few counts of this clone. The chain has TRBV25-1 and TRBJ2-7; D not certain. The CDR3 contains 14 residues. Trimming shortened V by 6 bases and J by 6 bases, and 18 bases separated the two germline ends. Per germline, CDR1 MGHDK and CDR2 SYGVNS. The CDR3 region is CASSQWTAVTEQYF. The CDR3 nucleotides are TGTGCCAGCAGCCAGTGGACCGCCGTGACCGAGCAGTACTTC.

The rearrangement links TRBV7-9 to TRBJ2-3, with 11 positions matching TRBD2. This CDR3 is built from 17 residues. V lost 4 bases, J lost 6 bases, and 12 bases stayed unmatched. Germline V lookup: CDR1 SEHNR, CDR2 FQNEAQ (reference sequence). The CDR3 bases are TGTGCCAGCAGCTCCTTAGCGGGGGGGCGGTCTTCCGATACGCAGTATTTT. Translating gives CASSSLAGGRSSDTQYF. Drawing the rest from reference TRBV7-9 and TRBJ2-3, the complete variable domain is DTGVSQNPRHKITKRGQNVTFRCDPISEHNRLYWYRQTLGQGPEFLTYFQNEAQLEKSRLLSDRFSAERPKGSFSTLEIQRTEQGDSAMYLCASSSLAGGRSSDTQYFGPGTRLTVL.

CDR3 bases: TGCGCCAGCAGCCCCGGGACGGAAGCTTTCTTT. The encoded protein is CASSPGTEAFF. The chain uses TRBV10-2 and TRBJ1-1; maybe TRBD1 (5 bases). This CDR3 contains 11 residues. Trimming removed 6 bases from V and 8 bases from J, with 10 bases in between. Germline CDR1 and CDR2: WSHSY and SAAADI.

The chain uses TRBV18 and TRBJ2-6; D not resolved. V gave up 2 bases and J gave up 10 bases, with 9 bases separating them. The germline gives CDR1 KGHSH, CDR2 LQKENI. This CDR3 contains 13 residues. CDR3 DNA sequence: TGTGCCAGCTCACCAGGGAATAGAAACGTCCTGACTTTC. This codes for CASSPGNRNVLTF.

The CDR3 DNA reads as TGTGCCAGCAGTTTATTGGGGGGCGCCGCTGGAAACACCATATATTTT. It codes for CASSLLGGAAGNTIYF. The genes are TRBV28 and TRBJ1-3; D perhaps matches TRBD1 (6 bases). The CDR3 has 16 amino acids. Germline V gene sequence: CDR1 MDHEN, CDR2 SYDVKM. Trimming took 1 base from V and 2 from J, leaving 12 bases between them.

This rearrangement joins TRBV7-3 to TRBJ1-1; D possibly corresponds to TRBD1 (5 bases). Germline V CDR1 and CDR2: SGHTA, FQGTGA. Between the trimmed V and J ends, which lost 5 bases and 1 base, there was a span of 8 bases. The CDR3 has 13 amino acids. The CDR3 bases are TGTGCCAGCAGCGTCCAGGGGAACACTGAAGCTTTCTTT. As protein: CASSVQGNTEAFF.

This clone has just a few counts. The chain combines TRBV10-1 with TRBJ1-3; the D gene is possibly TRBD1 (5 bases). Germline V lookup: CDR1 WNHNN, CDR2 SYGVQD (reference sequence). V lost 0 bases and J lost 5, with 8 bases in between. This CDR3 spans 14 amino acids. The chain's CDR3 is CASSESTARNTIYF. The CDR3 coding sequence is TGCGCCAGCAGTGAGTCGACAGCGCGAAACACCATATATTTT.

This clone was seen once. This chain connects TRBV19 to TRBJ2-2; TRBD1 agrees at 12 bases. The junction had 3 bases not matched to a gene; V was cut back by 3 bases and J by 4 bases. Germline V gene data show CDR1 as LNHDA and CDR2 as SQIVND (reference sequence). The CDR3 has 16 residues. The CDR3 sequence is CASSMGDRGPTGELFF. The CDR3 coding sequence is TGTGCCAGTAGTATGGGGGACAGGGGGCCCACCGGGGAGCTGTTTTTT.

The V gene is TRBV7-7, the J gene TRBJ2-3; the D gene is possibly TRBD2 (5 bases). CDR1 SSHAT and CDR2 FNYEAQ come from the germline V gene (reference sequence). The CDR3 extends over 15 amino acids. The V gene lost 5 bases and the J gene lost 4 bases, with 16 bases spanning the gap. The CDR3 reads CASSPGSQESDTQYF. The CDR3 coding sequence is TGTGCCAGCAGCCCGGGGAGCCAGGAGTCAGATACGCAGTATTTT. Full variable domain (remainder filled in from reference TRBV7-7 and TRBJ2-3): GAGVSQSPRYKVTKRGQDVTLRCDPISSHATLYWYQQALGQGPEFLTYFNYEAQPDKSGLPSDRFSAERPEGSISTLTIQRTEQRDSAMYRCASSPGSQESDTQYFGPGTRLTVL.

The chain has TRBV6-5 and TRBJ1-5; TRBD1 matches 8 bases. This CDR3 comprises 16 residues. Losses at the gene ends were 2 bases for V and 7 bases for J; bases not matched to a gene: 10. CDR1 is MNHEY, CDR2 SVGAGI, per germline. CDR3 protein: CASSYLSDRGSQPQHF. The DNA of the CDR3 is TGTGCCAGCAGTTACCTTAGTGACAGGGGATCCCAGCCCCAGCATTTT.

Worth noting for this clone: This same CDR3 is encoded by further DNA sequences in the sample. The CDR3 spells CASSYSGAGQPQHF. The DNA of the CDR3 is TGTGCCAGCAGTTATTCGGGCGCTGGTCAGCCCCAGCATTTT. The V call is TRBV6-6, the J call TRBJ1-5; no firm D call. Per the germline V gene, CDR1 is MNHNY and CDR2 is SVGAGI (reference sequence). Trimming left V 3 bases short and J 6 bases short, with 12 bases between. The CDR3 spans 14 residues.

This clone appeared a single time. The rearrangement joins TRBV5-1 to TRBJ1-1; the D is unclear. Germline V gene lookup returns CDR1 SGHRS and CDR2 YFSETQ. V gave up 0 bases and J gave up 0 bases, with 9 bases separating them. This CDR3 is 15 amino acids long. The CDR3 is CASSLEDLMNTEAFF. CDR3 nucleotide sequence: TGCGCCAGCAGCTTGGAAGATTTAATGAACACTGAAGCTTTCTTT.

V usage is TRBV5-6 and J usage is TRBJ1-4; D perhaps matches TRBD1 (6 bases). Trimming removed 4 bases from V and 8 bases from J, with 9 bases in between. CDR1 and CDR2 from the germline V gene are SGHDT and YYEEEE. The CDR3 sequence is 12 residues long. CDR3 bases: TGTGCCAGCAGCATTACAGGGGAAAAACTGTTTTTT. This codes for CASSITGEKLFF.

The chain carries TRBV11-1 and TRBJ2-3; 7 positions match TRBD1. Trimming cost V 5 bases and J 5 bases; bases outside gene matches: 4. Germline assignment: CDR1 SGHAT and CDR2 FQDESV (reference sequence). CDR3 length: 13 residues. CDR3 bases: TGTGCCAGCAGCCAACAGGGGAGAGATACGCAGTATTTT. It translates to CASSQQGRDTQYF.

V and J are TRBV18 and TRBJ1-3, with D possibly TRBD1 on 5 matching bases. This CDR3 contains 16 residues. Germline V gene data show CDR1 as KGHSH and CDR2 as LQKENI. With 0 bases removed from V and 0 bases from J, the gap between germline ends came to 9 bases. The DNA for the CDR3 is TGTGCCAGCTCACCACCTGGGACCGTCTCTGGAAACACCATATATTTT. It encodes CASSPPGTVSGNTIYF.

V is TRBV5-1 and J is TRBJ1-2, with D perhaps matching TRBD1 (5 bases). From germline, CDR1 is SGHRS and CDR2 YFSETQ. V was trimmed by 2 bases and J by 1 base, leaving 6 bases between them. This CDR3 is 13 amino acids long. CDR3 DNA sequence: TGCGCCAGCAGCTTCAGGGATAACTATGGCTACACCTTC. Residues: CASSFRDNYGYTF.

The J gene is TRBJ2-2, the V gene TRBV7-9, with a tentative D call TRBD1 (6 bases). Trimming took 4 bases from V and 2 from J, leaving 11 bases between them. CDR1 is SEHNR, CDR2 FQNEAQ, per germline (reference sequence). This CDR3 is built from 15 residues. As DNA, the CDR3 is TGTGCCAGCAGCTGGGGGACACTCAACACCGGGGAGCTGTTTTTT. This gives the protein CASSWGTLNTGELFF.